Listed below are T cell receptor beta chains from one sample, sequenced in a study of cytomegalovirus exposure and HLA in healthy donors. Profiled with immunoSEQ multiplex PCR; TCRdb holds only in-frame clones, not every one. This table holds 110,000 or so clones, 80% to 85% found once. The sequencing sample was made of PBMCs. The receptors were sampled from a middle-aged woman in good health and CMV-seronegative. Each CDR3 is given with its conserved first and last residue. The D gene is left open where the match is weak. The size field is filled for only some rows; it gives once, few, many or a size class.

v_gene: TRBV4-1; abundance: once; j_gene: TRBJ1-4; d_gene: TRBD1; CDR3aa: CASSRSVGGTGTEKLFF; CDR3nt: TGCGCCAGCAGCCGGAGTGTGGGAGGGACAGGGACTGAAAAACTGTTTTTT
v_gene: TRBV5-1; abundance: -; j_gene: TRBJ1-3; d_gene: -; CDR3aa: CASSWGPRGNTIYF; CDR3nt: TGCGCCAGCAGCTGGGGCCCAAGGGGAAACACCATATATTTT
v_gene: TRBV15; abundance: -; j_gene: TRBJ2-1; d_gene: -; CDR3aa: CATSKRERVGSYNEQFF; CDR3nt: TGTGCCACCAGCAAAAGGGAGAGGGTCGGTTCCTACAATGAGCAGTTCTTC
v_gene: TRBV27; abundance: -; j_gene: TRBJ2-7; d_gene: -; CDR3aa: CASSRRPDVGPYF; CDR3nt: TGTGCCAGCAGTCGGAGACCCGACGTGGGGCCGTACTTC
v_gene: TRBV5-1; abundance: -; j_gene: TRBJ1-2; d_gene: TRBD1; CDR3aa: CASSLRTGTNSQYGYTF; CDR3nt: TGCGCCAGCAGCCTTCGGACAGGCACCAATTCTCAATATGGCTACACCTTC
v_gene: TRBV6-5; abundance: -; j_gene: TRBJ1-2; d_gene: TRBD1; CDR3aa: CASSYLTGSGYGYTF; CDR3nt: TGTGCCAGCAGTTACTTGACAGGGTCGGGCTATGGCTACACCTTC
v_gene: TRBV21-1; abundance: -; j_gene: TRBJ1-2; d_gene: -; CDR3aa: CASSWAYPPKTNYGYTF; CDR3nt: TGTGCCAGCAGTTGGGCCTACCCACCGAAAACTAACTATGGCTACACCTTC
v_gene: TRBV7-6; abundance: many; j_gene: TRBJ2-7; d_gene: -; CDR3aa: CASSLASDSSYEQYF; CDR3nt: TGTGCCAGCAGCTTAGCGTCAGACAGTTCCTACGAGCAGTACTTC
v_gene: TRBV28; abundance: -; j_gene: TRBJ1-1; d_gene: -; CDR3aa: CASSPTWTEAFF; CDR3nt: TGTGCCAGCAGCCCAACGTGGACAGAAGCTTTCTTT
v_gene: TRBV5-6; abundance: -; j_gene: TRBJ1-1; d_gene: TRBD1; CDR3aa: CASSRTGGLTEAFF; CDR3nt: TGTGCCAGCAGCCGGACAGGGGGCCTTACTGAAGCTTTCTTT
v_gene: TRBV5-1; abundance: -; j_gene: TRBJ2-7; d_gene: -; CDR3aa: CASSSGQIYEQYF; CDR3nt: TGCGCCAGCAGCTCGGGACAAATATACGAGCAGTACTTC
v_gene: TRBV28; abundance: -; j_gene: TRBJ1-3; d_gene: -; CDR3aa: CASRAQGPNSGNTIYF; CDR3nt: TGTGCCAGCAGGGCACAGGGACCGAATTCTGGAAACACCATATATTTT
v_gene: TRBV9; abundance: -; j_gene: TRBJ1-1; d_gene: -; CDR3aa: CASSARAGGDTEAFF; CDR3nt: TGTGCCAGCAGCGCTCGGGCCGGGGGGGACACTGAAGCTTTCTTT
v_gene: TRBV4-2; abundance: -; j_gene: TRBJ2-2; d_gene: TRBD2; CDR3aa: CASSHAGGTGELFF; CDR3nt: TGTGCCAGCAGCCATGCGGGGGGCACCGGGGAGCTGTTTTTT
v_gene: TRBV7-9; abundance: -; j_gene: TRBJ1-6; d_gene: -; CDR3aa: CSSSLEGGFLSPLHF; CDR3nt: TGTTCCAGCAGCCTAGAGGGAGGGTTCCTTTCACCCCTCCACTTT
v_gene: TRBV9; abundance: -; j_gene: TRBJ2-1; d_gene: -; CDR3aa: CASSVVGGVGEQFF; CDR3nt: TGTGCCAGCAGCGTAGTTGGAGGCGTGGGCGAGCAGTTCTTC
v_gene: TRBV7-8; abundance: -; j_gene: TRBJ1-2; d_gene: TRBD1; CDR3aa: CASSRPGTGGRGYTF; CDR3nt: TGTGCCAGCAGCCGACCCGGGACAGGGGGTCGGGGCTACACCTTC
v_gene: TRBV29-1; abundance: -; j_gene: TRBJ2-5; d_gene: TRBD1; CDR3aa: CSVVGDRAQETQYF; CDR3nt: TGCAGCGTTGTCGGGGACAGGGCCCAAGAGACCCAGTACTTC
v_gene: TRBV4-1; abundance: -; j_gene: TRBJ2-7; d_gene: -; CDR3aa: CASSQDPAIYEQYF; CDR3nt: TGCGCCAGCAGCCAAGACCCCGCTATCTACGAGCAGTACTTC
v_gene: TRBV28; abundance: -; j_gene: TRBJ1-5; d_gene: -; CDR3aa: CASSLYRPGDSNQPQHF; CDR3nt: TGTGCCAGCAGTTTATATAGGCCAGGGGATAGCAATCAGCCCCAGCATTTT
v_gene: TRBV5-1; abundance: -; j_gene: TRBJ2-7; d_gene: TRBD2; CDR3aa: CASSFGPAGAGDGEQYF; CDR3nt: TGCGCCAGCAGCTTTGGGCCAGCGGGGGCAGGTGACGGCGAGCAGTACTTC
v_gene: TRBV19; abundance: -; j_gene: TRBJ1-2; d_gene: TRBD1; CDR3aa: CASTVGQAVGYTF; CDR3nt: TGTGCCAGTACCGTGGGACAGGCCGTTGGCTACACCTTC
v_gene: TRBV20-1; abundance: -; j_gene: TRBJ2-5; d_gene: -; CDR3aa: CSLLRGETQYF; CDR3nt: TGCAGCCTGCTCCGGGGTGAGACCCAGTACTTC
v_gene: TRBV6-5; abundance: few; j_gene: TRBJ1-4; d_gene: TRBD1; CDR3aa: CASSTRTGDEKLFF; CDR3nt: TGTGCCAGCAGTACCCGTACAGGGGATGAAAAACTGTTTTTT
v_gene: TRBV27; abundance: -; j_gene: TRBJ2-7; d_gene: TRBD1; CDR3aa: CASSLFTGGKSSEQYF; CDR3nt: TGTGCCAGCAGTTTATTTACAGGGGGCAAATCGAGCGAGCAGTACTTC
v_gene: TRBV6-5; abundance: many; j_gene: TRBJ1-2; d_gene: -; CDR3aa: CASSYDVQGGYGYTF; CDR3nt: TGTGCCAGCAGTTACGACGTCCAGGGCGGATATGGCTACACCTTC
v_gene: TRBV7-3; abundance: -; j_gene: TRBJ1-1; d_gene: TRBD1; CDR3aa: CASSLSQGATEAFF; CDR3nt: TGTGCCAGCAGCTTATCGCAGGGGGCTACTGAAGCTTTCTTT
v_gene: TRBV7-9; abundance: -; j_gene: TRBJ1-1; d_gene: -; CDR3aa: CASSPSGVEAFF; CDR3nt: TGTGCCAGCAGCCCGAGCGGGGTAGAGGCTTTCTTT
v_gene: TRBV11-2; abundance: -; j_gene: TRBJ2-7; d_gene: -; CDR3aa: CASSLSPYEQYF; CDR3nt: TGTGCCAGCAGCTTATCACCCTACGAGCAGTACTTC
v_gene: TRBV18; abundance: -; j_gene: TRBJ2-2; d_gene: -; CDR3aa: CASSPLARNTGELFF; CDR3nt: TGTGCCAGCTCACCACTCGCCAGGAACACCGGGGAGCTGTTTTTT
v_gene: TRBV6-6; abundance: few; j_gene: TRBJ1-2; d_gene: TRBD1; CDR3aa: CASSSRDRGYYGYTF; CDR3nt: TGTGCCAGCAGTTCACGGGACAGGGGGTACTATGGCTACACCTTC
v_gene: TRBV6-1; abundance: -; j_gene: TRBJ1-1; d_gene: TRBD1; CDR3aa: CASRDRSNTEAFF; CDR3nt: TGTGCCAGCAGGGACAGGTCGAACACTGAAGCTTTCTTT
v_gene: TRBV19; abundance: -; j_gene: TRBJ1-1; d_gene: TRBD1; CDR3aa: CASSTPGQLMNTEAFF; CDR3nt: TGTGCCAGTAGTACTCCGGGACAGCTCATGAACACTGAAGCTTTCTTT
v_gene: TRBV7-7; abundance: -; j_gene: TRBJ2-1; d_gene: TRBD1; CDR3aa: CASSLARDRGTNEQFF; CDR3nt: TGTGCCAGCAGCTTAGCCCGGGACAGGGGGACCAATGAGCAGTTCTTC
v_gene: TRBV7-3; abundance: -; j_gene: TRBJ2-2; d_gene: -; CDR3aa: CASSFEFGGTGELFF; CDR3nt: TGTGCCAGCAGCTTTGAGTTTGGAGGCACCGGGGAGCTGTTTTTT
v_gene: TRBV15; abundance: -; j_gene: TRBJ1-2; d_gene: -; CDR3aa: CATSRDNRAGYTF; CDR3nt: TGTGCCACCAGCAGAGATAACAGGGCTGGCTACACCTTC
v_gene: TRBV11-3; abundance: once; j_gene: TRBJ2-1; d_gene: -; CDR3aa: CASSLVGDYNEQFF; CDR3nt: TGTGCCAGCAGCTTAGTAGGGGACTACAATGAGCAGTTCTTC
v_gene: TRBV5-1; abundance: -; j_gene: TRBJ1-1; d_gene: -; CDR3aa: CASSLGTVNTEAFF; CDR3nt: TGCGCCAGCAGCTTGGGGACAGTGAACACTGAAGCTTTCTTT
v_gene: TRBV5-6; abundance: -; j_gene: TRBJ2-1; d_gene: TRBD2; CDR3aa: CASSTGLAGGEQFF; CDR3nt: TGTGCCAGCAGCACGGGACTAGCGGGAGGAGAGCAGTTCTTC